Many counts were recorded for the clone carrying this T cell receptor beta chain. Its target is not known. Quantitative 5'-RACE with molecular barcodes produced the TCR beta libraries. A single record per CDR3 protein comes from TCRdb applying MiXCR to the 5' RACE reads. The sample lists around 160,000 distinct CDR3 sequences; roughly 10% were seen once. This entry belongs to a study of CD8 T cells in ankylosing spondylitis. Study-wide findings and caveats: In ankylosing spondylitis blood, a motif of 7 to 9 highly homologous TCR beta variants appeared characteristic. According to the report, clones linked to the disease were significantly enriched in matched synovial fluid samples taken from ankylosing spondylitis patients. In peripheral blood, disease-linked CD8+ clones occurred at relatively low frequencies.

The CDR3 has 14 amino acids. Trimming stripped 3 bases from V and 1 base from J, with 10 bases between. Germline V CDR1 and CDR2: SGHAT, FQNNGV. The sequence was collected from a male donor with ankylosing spondylitis or in good health (not recorded which). This chain uses TRBV11-2 with TRBJ2-7; weak D call: TRBD1 (6 bases). Sequencing was done on a sample of blood, either unsorted or a sorted T cell fraction (not recorded which). The chain's CDR3 is CASSLNRDSYEQYF. DNA for the CDR3: TGTGCCAGCAGCTTGAACAGGGATTCCTACGAGCAGTACTTC.